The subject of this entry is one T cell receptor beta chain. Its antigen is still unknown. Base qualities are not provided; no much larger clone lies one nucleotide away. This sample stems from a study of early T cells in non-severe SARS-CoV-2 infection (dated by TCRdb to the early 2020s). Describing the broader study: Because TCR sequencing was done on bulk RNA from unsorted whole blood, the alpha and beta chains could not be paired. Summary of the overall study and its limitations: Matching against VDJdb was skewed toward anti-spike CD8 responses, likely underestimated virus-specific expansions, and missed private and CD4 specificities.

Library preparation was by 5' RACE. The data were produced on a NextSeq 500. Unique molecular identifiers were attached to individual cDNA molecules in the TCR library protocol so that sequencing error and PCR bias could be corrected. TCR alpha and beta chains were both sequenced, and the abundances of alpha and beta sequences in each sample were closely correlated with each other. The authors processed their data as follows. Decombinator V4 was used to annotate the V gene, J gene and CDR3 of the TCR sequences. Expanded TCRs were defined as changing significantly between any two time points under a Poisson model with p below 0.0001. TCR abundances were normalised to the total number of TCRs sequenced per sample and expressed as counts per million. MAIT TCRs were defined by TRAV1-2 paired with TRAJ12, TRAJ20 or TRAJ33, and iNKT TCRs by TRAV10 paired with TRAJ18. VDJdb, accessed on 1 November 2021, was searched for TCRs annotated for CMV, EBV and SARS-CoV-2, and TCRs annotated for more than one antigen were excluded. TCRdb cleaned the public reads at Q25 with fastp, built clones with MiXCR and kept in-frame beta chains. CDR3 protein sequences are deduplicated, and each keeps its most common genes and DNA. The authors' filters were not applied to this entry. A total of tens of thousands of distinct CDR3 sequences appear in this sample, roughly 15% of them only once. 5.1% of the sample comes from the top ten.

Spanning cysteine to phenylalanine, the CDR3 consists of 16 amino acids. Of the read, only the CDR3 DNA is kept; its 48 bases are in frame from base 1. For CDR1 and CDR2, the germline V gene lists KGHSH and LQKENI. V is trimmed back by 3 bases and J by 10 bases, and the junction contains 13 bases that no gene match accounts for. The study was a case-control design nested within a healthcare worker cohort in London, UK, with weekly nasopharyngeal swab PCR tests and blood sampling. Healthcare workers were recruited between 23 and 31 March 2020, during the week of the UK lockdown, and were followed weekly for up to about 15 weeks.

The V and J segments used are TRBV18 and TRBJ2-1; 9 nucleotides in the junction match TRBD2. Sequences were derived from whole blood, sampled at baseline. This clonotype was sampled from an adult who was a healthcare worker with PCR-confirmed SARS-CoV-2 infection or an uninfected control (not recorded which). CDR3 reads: CASSPNTAGGRSEQFF. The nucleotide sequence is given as TGTGCCAGCTCACCGAACACCGCGGGAGGGCGAAGCGAGCAGTTCTTC.